This is a list of T cell receptor beta chains from one sample in a study of Siglec-9 on CD8 T cells in melanoma. Using immunoSEQ multiplex PCR, the repertoire was profiled, and TCRdb retains in-frame clones only, with some absent. The repertoire includes 36,000 or so clones, 80% to 85% of them detected once, and around 1.7% sits in the top ten. Material for sequencing was Siglec-9- CD8+ T cells sorted from blood. The receptors stem from a human donor in good health. Both conserved end residues are part of each CDR3. Fields, in order: V gene, clone size, D gene, J gene, CDR3 protein, CDR3 DNA. The D gene is left open where the match is weak. Clone sizes are given selectively: once, few, many, or a class where the clone is expanded.

V: TRBV30; size: once; D: .; J: TRBJ1-3; CDR3: CAWSPGAGNTIYF; DNA: TGTGCCTGGAGTCCCGGGGCTGGAAACACCATATATTTT
V: TRBV7-4; size: .; D: TRBD2; J: TRBJ2-7; CDR3: CASSLHSGRASEQYF; DNA: TGTGCCAGCAGCTTACATAGCGGGAGGGCCTCCGAGCAGTACTTC
V: TRBV10-2; size: .; D: TRBD1; J: TRBJ1-2; CDR3: CASSESGTAGGYTF; DNA: TGCGCCAGCAGTGAGTCGGGGACAGCGGGCGGCTACACCTTC
V: TRBV19; size: once; D: TRBD2; J: TRBJ2-7; CDR3: CASAASRGVHEQYF; DNA: TGTGCCAGTGCGGCATCGCGGGGGGTCCACGAGCAGTACTTC
V: TRBV13; size: .; D: .; J: TRBJ1-2; CDR3: CASQTLDSVYNYGYTF; DNA: TGTGCCAGCCAAACCTTAGACAGTGTTTATAACTATGGCTACACCTTC
V: TRBV27; size: .; D: TRBD1; J: TRBJ1-2; CDR3: CASSLSTGGNYGYTF; DNA: TGTGCCAGCAGTTTATCGACAGGGGGGAACTATGGCTACACCTTC
V: TRBV5-1; size: .; D: TRBD1; J: TRBJ1-1; CDR3: CASSLLGQGARNTEAFF; DNA: TGCGCCAGCAGCTTGTTGGGACAGGGGGCGCGGAACACTGAAGCTTTCTTT
V: TRBV2; size: few; D: .; J: TRBJ1-2; CDR3: CASMGRDGKNGYTF; DNA: TGTGCCAGCATGGGCAGGGACGGAAAAAATGGCTACACCTTC
V: TRBV5-6; size: few; D: .; J: TRBJ1-2; CDR3: CASSPIRVWHGYTF; DNA: TGTGCCAGCAGCCCCATCCGGGTATGGCATGGCTACACCTTC
V: TRBV10-1; size: .; D: TRBD2; J: TRBJ2-3; CDR3: CASSEASGGLTDTQYF; DNA: TGCGCCAGCAGTGAGGCTAGCGGGGGGCTCACAGATACGCAGTATTTT
V: TRBV6-5; size: once; D: .; J: TRBJ1-4; CDR3: CASSWTVGDEKLFF; DNA: TGTGCCAGCAGTTGGACAGTGGGGGATGAAAAACTGTTTTTT
V: TRBV19; size: .; D: TRBD2; J: TRBJ2-3; CDR3: CASNVAGGTDTQYF; DNA: TGTGCAAGTAACGTAGCGGGGGGTACAGATACGCAGTATTTT
V: TRBV7-2; size: .; D: .; J: TRBJ1-5; CDR3: CASSLGREFSQPQHF; DNA: TGTGCCAGCAGCTTAGGCAGGGAATTCAGTCAGCCCCAGCATTTT
V: TRBV7-9; size: .; D: TRBD2; J: TRBJ2-5; CDR3: CASSSLTSGQETQYF; DNA: TGTGCCAGCAGCTCCTTGACTAGCGGCCAAGAGACCCAGTACTTC
V: TRBV25-1; size: .; D: .; J: TRBJ1-1; CDR3: CASSALGGWTEAFF; DNA: TGTGCCAGCAGTGCGCTCGGGGGCTGGACTGAAGCTTTCTTT
V: TRBV28; size: .; D: .; J: TRBJ2-2; CDR3: CASSGTTQNTGELFF; DNA: TGTGCCAGTAGTGGGACAACCCAGAACACCGGGGAGCTGTTTTTT
V: TRBV13; size: .; D: .; J: TRBJ1-1; CDR3: CASSLRTGNTEAFF; DNA: TGTGCCAGCAGCTTACGTACAGGGAATACTGAAGCTTTCTTT
V: TRBV18; size: few; D: .; J: TRBJ1-1; CDR3: CASSSYAGQMNTEAFF; DNA: TGTGCCAGCTCATCCTACGCTGGACAGATGAACACTGAAGCTTTCTTT
V: TRBV10-3; size: once; D: .; J: TRBJ1-1; CDR3: CAISVDTEAFF; DNA: TGTGCCATTTCCGTGGATACTGAAGCTTTCTTT
V: TRBV2; size: .; D: .; J: TRBJ2-3; CDR3: CASSENSREYF; DNA: TGTGCCAGCAGTGAAAATAGTAGGGAGTATTTT
V: TRBV10-3; size: .; D: TRBD1; J: TRBJ1-5; CDR3: CAISGGWEGQPQHF; DNA: TGTGCCATTTCAGGGGGCTGGGAAGGTCAGCCCCAGCATTTT
V: TRBV11-2; size: .; D: .; J: TRBJ2-1; CDR3: CASSRGAPGPYNEQFF; DNA: TGTGCCAGCAGCAGAGGGGCCCCTGGGCCCTACAATGAGCAGTTCTTC